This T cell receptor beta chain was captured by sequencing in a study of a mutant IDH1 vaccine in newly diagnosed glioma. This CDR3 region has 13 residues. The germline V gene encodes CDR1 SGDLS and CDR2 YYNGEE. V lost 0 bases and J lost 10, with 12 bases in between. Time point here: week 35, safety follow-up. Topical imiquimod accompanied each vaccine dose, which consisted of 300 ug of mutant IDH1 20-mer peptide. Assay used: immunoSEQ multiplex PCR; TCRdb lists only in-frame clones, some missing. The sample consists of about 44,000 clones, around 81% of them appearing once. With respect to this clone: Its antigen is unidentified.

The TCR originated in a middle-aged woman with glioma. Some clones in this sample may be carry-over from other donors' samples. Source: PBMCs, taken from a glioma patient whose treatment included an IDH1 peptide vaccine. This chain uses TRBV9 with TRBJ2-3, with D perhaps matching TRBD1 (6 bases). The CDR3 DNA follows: TGTGCCAGCAGCGTAGCAGGGGTGGGAGCGCAGTATTTT. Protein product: CASSVAGVGAQYF.